The TCR beta chain under discussion was sequenced for a study of blood T cell repertoires in COVID-19. About the study: From the United States, Italy and Spain came samples of acute and convalescent COVID-19. The cDNA or gDNA used as material had been derived from T cells, B-cell-depleted T cells, or PBMCs.

Source study methods: Reference gene primer amplification yielded estimated nucleated cell counts. Sequencing used immunoSEQ multiplex PCR; TCRdb keeps in-frame clones, though not all of them. D and trimming were read from the DNA, whereas the V and J calls and clone size are those reported in that table. The data contain 250,000 to 350,000 clones, around 89% of them singletons. The CDR3 runs 14 residues. Germline values: CDR1 SQVTM, CDR2 ANQGSEA. The V end was cut by 6 bases, the J end by 2 bases, with 13 bases between. The sequencing sample was made of peripheral blood. This receptor was taken from a man younger than 35 who had recovered from COVID-19. The chain is built from TRBV29-1 and TRBJ2-2, with D tentatively TRBD1 (7 bases). The CDR3, as DNA: TGCAGCGTCAGACAGGGAGGTAACACCGGGGAGCTGTTTTTT. Amino acids: CSVRQGGNTGELFF.